This TCR beta chain emerged from a study of blood T cell repertoires in COVID-19. Across the study: T cells, B-cell-depleted T cells, or PBMCs provided the cDNA or gDNA that served as material.

Seattle enrolled patients during active infection and tracked them longitudinally. Authors' methods: The authors estimated nucleated cell counts from reference gene primer amplification. Only in-frame clones appear in the TCRdb table, and some are missing; sequencing was by immunoSEQ multiplex PCR. V, J and clone size were drawn from that table, and D and trimming were deduced from the DNA. Among hundreds of thousands of clones listed, 80% to 90% were seen once. From germline, CDR1 is MNHEY and CDR2 SVGAGI. Trimming at V came to 8 bases and at J to 3 bases, leaving 8 bases not matched to a gene. This CDR3 region has 14 residues.

The clonotype comes from a woman aged 45-60 years with COVID-19, enrolled during active disease. Sequencing input: peripheral blood. This sequence joins TRBV6-5 and TRBJ2-3; 7 bases match TRBD2. The CDR3 DNA reads TGTGCCAGCGCCACTCACGGGGGGACAGATACGCAGTATTTT. The encoded protein is CASATHGGTDTQYF.